This TCR beta chain comes out of a study of blood T cell repertoires in COVID-19. Study information: PBMCs, B-cell-depleted T cells, or T cells were the source of the cDNA or gDNA that made up the material.

The cohort comprised adults aged 18 to 89 years residing in approximately 25 US areas. The data were produced by immunoSEQ multiplex PCR, yet TCRdb's version contains in-frame clones alone and is incomplete. In the table there are about 250,000 clones, 65% to 85% of which are singletons. This clone was picked up a small number of times. The ends lost 5 bases at V and 6 bases at J; junction bases unmatched: 11. The CDR3 has 15 residues. Germline CDR1 and CDR2: SGHTA and FQGNSA. The gene calls are TRBV7-2 and TRBJ1-1; 8 bases match TRBD1. This TCR came from a man over 45 who had recovered from COVID-19. The sequenced material came from PBMCs or T cells enriched from blood (not recorded which). The CDR3 here is CASSRTGPPQAEAFF. The CDR3 DNA sequence: TGTGCCAGCAGCCGGACAGGGCCGCCCCAGGCTGAAGCTTTCTTT.